Detailed here is one T cell receptor (beta chain). The antigen remains unidentified. These data are taken from a study of beta chain features in type 1 diabetes. Study-wide findings and caveats: Patients with Type 1 diabetes showed moderately but significantly shorter TCRB CDR3s in all four CD4+ subsets.

V was trimmed by 1 base and J by 7 bases, leaving 17 bases between them. Germline V lookup: CDR1 MNHNY, CDR2 SVGAGI (reference sequence). The CDR3 is made up of 16 amino acids. As every portion of the isolated RNA was reverse transcribed, the sequencing read expressed TCRB transcripts. Profiling relied on immunoSEQ multiplex PCR, and the TCRdb table lists in-frame clones only, not all of them. The table records roughly 380,000 clones, 15% to 20% of them present only once. Sample: naive CD4+ T cells from blood. The TCR sequence derives from a woman between 18 and 30 years old in good health. The chain joins TRBV6-6 to TRBJ2-1; possibly TRBD1 for D (7 bases). This CDR3 is CASSYFQGGATNEQFF. The CDR3 DNA follows: TGTGCCAGCAGTTACTTCCAGGGGGGAGCTACGAATGAGCAGTTCTTC.